The 24 T cell receptor beta chains in this list originate from one sample, sequenced in a study of T cell repertoires in cytomegalovirus infection. Via MiXCR, TCRdb re-called the reads, giving one row per CDR3 protein. The data contain 100,000 to 150,000 distinct CDR3 sequences, about 32% of them singletons. For these TCRs, the target antigens are not known. Sample: CD8+ T cells from cultured PBMCs, taken from culture after CMV antigen stimulation. The source of these receptors is a human donor in good health (CMV status not recorded). Some clones in this sample may be carry-over from other donors' samples.

This clonotype was found many times. V usage is TRBV7-2 and J usage is TRBJ2-2; no reliable D call. V was trimmed by 3 bases and J by 8 bases, leaving 25 bases between them. The germline V gene encodes CDR1 SGHTA and CDR2 FQGNSA. The CDR3 length is 18 residues. The CDR3 spells CASSFGFGPAALGGELFF. The CDR3 bases are TGTGCCAGCAGCTTCGGTTTTGGGCCGGCGGCCCTCGGGGGGGAGCTGTTTTTT.

The sample holds a few counts of this clonotype. The chain carries TRBV5-1 and TRBJ1-2; D unresolved. Germline V gene data show CDR1 as SGHRS and CDR2 as YFSETQ. CDR3 length equals 14 residues. V was shortened by 0 bases and J by 8 bases, with 14 bases between the two germline ends. CDR3 sequence: CASSLVGGVRGYTF. DNA for the CDR3: TGCGCCAGCAGCTTGGTTGGCGGGGTTCGGGGCTACACCTTC.

This clonotype came up once. One end of the junction is discordant with germline, which a read error may explain. The CDR3 sequence is CATSRGLSANYGHTF. For the CDR3, the DNA is TGTGCCACCAGCAGAGGATTATCAGCGAACTATGGCCACACCTTC. The chain links TRBV15 to TRBJ1-2, with no clear D. Germline V gene lookup returns CDR1 LNHNV and CDR2 YYDKDF (reference sequence). CDR3 size: 15 residues.

This clonotype was recorded a few times. This chain links TRBV7-9 with TRBJ2-1; D not resolved. The germline V gene encodes CDR1 SEHNR and CDR2 FQNEAQ (reference sequence). This CDR3 comprises 14 residues. V shed 4 bases and J shed 1 base, with 8 bases lying between them. The CDR3 loop reads CASSSTVSYNEQFF. The CDR3 DNA is TGTGCCAGCAGCTCAACAGTATCCTACAATGAGCAGTTCTTC.

This clonotype appeared a few times. The CDR3 DNA sequence: TGCAGCGTTGATACGGGGGGCGCAAGGTATGGCTACACCTTC. It specifies CSVDTGGARYGYTF. This chain uses TRBV29-1 with TRBJ1-2, with a possible D match to TRBD1 (6 bases). Trimming removed 3 bases at V and 5 bases at J, with 16 bases between. The CDR3 covers 14 residues. Germline CDR1 reads SQVTM; CDR2 reads ANQGSEA.

This clonotype occurred a few times. The chain combines TRBV7-9 with TRBJ2-2; no definite D call. This CDR3 is 14 amino acids long. Per germline, CDR1 SEHNR and CDR2 FQNEAQ (reference sequence). V was trimmed by 2 bases and J by 3 bases, leaving 7 bases between them. The CDR3 nucleotides are TGTGCCAGCAGCTTACCTACCGACACCGGGGAGCTGTTTTTT. It codes for CASSLPTDTGELFF.

This rearrangement joins TRBV6-6 to TRBJ1-2; 9 bases line up with TRBD1. J lost 4 bases, V lost 2 bases, and 5 bases had no gene match. This CDR3 region has 15 residues. Germline loops: CDR1 MNHNY, CDR2 SVGAGI (reference sequence). Here the CDR3 DNA reads TGTGCCAGCAGTTACCTCGGGACAGGGTTCTATGGCTACACCTTC. This gives the protein CASSYLGTGFYGYTF.

This sequence joins TRBV7-9 and TRBJ1-2, with 8 bases that match TRBD1. The CDR3 totals 16 residues. The trim removed 4 bases at V and 2 bases at J, leaving 9 bases unmatched. From germline, CDR1 is SEHNR and CDR2 FQNEAQ (reference sequence). The CDR3 loop is CASSSLGQELNYGYTF. In DNA, the CDR3 is TGTGCCAGCAGCTCATTGGGACAGGAGCTCAACTATGGCTACACCTTC.

This clonotype was seen more than once but under ten times. This sequence joins TRBV4-3 and TRBJ2-2, with D tentatively TRBD1 (5 bases). This CDR3 comprises 17 residues. Germline assignment: CDR1 LGHNA and CDR2 YSLEER. With 0 bases removed from V and 2 bases from J, the gap between germline ends came to 13 bases. The CDR3 nucleotides are TGCGCCAGCAGCCAAGATCAAGTAGGGGCAAACACCGGGGAGCTGTTTTTT. Protein sequence: CASSQDQVGANTGELFF.

At least ten counts were recorded for this clonotype. The rearrangement links TRBV6-5 to TRBJ2-5; 9 nucleotides align to TRBD2. Germline CDR1 reads MNHEY; CDR2 reads SVGAGI. CDR3 length equals 16 residues. J gave up 4 bases and V 8 bases, and 14 bases lay outside the gene matches. The CDR3 coding sequence is TGTGCCAGCTCCGCGCGGGGGGGCCAGGGCGGAGAGACCCAGTACTTC. This gives the protein CASSARGGQGGETQYF.

This clonotype was recorded a few times. The chain has TRBV4-3 and TRBJ1-3; TRBD1 matches at 8 bases. Looked up from germline, CDR1 is LGHNA and CDR2 is YSLEER. The CDR3 contains 16 residues. The V segment lost 5 bases and the J segment 2 bases; nucleotides outside the gene matches: 8. CDR3 protein: CASSGGTGGAGNTIYF. DNA of the CDR3: TGCGCCAGCAGCGGAGGGACAGGAGGGGCTGGAAACACCATATATTTT.

The V and J genes are TRBV27 and TRBJ1-5; unclear D gene. The CDR3 runs to 13 residues. V lost 4 bases to trimming and J lost 9 bases, with 13 bases between them. Germline assignment: CDR1 MNHEY and CDR2 SMNVEV (reference sequence). The CDR3 nucleotides read TGTGCCAGCAGTTACTTCCGGGGTTGGCCCCAGCATTTT. The encoded protein is CASSYFRGWPQHF.

This clonotype was seen a handful of times. The chain combines TRBV27 with TRBJ2-1; 9 positions agree with TRBD2. V was pared by 8 bases and J by 8 bases, with 13 bases of the junction left unmatched. CDR1 MNHEY and CDR2 SMNVEV come from the germline V gene (reference sequence). The length of the CDR3 is 15 residues. CDR3 protein: CASGLPGLAGDEQFF. The CDR3 coding sequence is TGTGCCAGCGGATTACCGGGACTAGCTGGCGATGAGCAGTTCTTC.

The chain uses TRBV5-8 and TRBJ2-1, with D possibly matching TRBD2 (6 bases). The germline gives CDR1 SGHTS, CDR2 YDEGEE. V lost 2 bases, J lost 10 bases, and 19 bases lay in between. CDR3 length equals 15 residues. CDR3 nucleotide sequence: TGTGCCAGCAGCTTAGCGGGCTATGGGGCAGAGGAGCAGTTCTTC. This codes for CASSLAGYGAEEQFF.

The V call is TRBV12-3 or TRBV12-4, the J call TRBJ2-2, with D unclear. This CDR3 comprises 16 residues. Between the trimmed V and J ends, which lost 5 bases and 8 bases, there was a span of 21 bases. The CDR3 DNA sequence: TGTGCCAGCAGTCCCCTTCTGGGCCTGGCAGAGGGGGAGCTGTTTTTT. It codes for CASSPLLGLAEGELFF.

The gene calls are TRBV27 and TRBJ2-7; no reliable D call. Germline V lookup: CDR1 MNHEY, CDR2 SMNVEV (reference sequence). The CDR3 sequence is 12 residues long. V lost 2 bases, J lost 3 bases, and 5 bases lay in between. CDR3 region: CASSLPGYEQYF. CDR3 in DNA: TGTGCCAGCAGTTTACCGGGCTACGAGCAGTACTTC.

The V gene is TRBV7-9, the J gene TRBJ2-3; the match to TRBD2 covers 9 bases. Germline V gene sequence: CDR1 SEHNR, CDR2 FQNEAQ (reference sequence). After removal of 4 bases from V and 0 bases from J, the junction contained 2 bases not matched to a gene. The CDR3 has 15 amino acids. CDR3 residues: CASSSSGVSTDTQYF. In DNA, the CDR3 is TGTGCCAGCAGCTCTAGCGGGGTTAGCACAGATACGCAGTATTTT.

This clonotype was seen a few times. The chain joins TRBV4-1 to TRBJ2-3, with D possibly TRBD1 on 6 matching bases. Germline V CDR1 and CDR2: MGHRA, YSYEKL. This CDR3 spans 16 amino acids. V shed 0 bases and J shed 1 base, with 11 bases lying between them. The CDR3 sequence: CASSQDTGTGTDTQYF. The DNA for the CDR3 is TGCGCCAGCAGCCAAGATACAGGGACGGGCACAGATACGCAGTATTTT.

This chain uses TRBV6-8 with TRBJ2-1; D gene ambiguous. From germline, CDR1 is MNHGY and CDR2 SAAAGT. This CDR3 contains 16 residues. The V gene lost 0 bases and the J gene lost 10 bases, with 19 bases spanning the gap. For the CDR3, the DNA is TGTGCCAGCAGTTACTCTCCCCCCCTGGGATTAGGGGAGCAGTTCTTC. Its protein product is CASSYSPPLGLGEQFF.

The chain is built from TRBV10-3 and TRBJ2-2; 15 bases align to TRBD2. After removal of 6 bases from V and 7 bases from J, the junction contained 9 bases not matched to a gene. Germline loops: CDR1 ENHRY, CDR2 SYGVKD. The CDR3 extends over 17 amino acids. DNA for the CDR3: TGTGCCATCAGAGGGACTAGCGGGGGGCTGGCGAGCGGGGAGCTGTTTTTT. It specifies CAIRGTSGGLASGELFF.

The chain carries TRBV24-1 and TRBJ2-3, with 7 bases fitting TRBD1. V dropped 2 bases and J dropped 4; count of bases not matched to a gene: 11. The CDR3 extends over 17 amino acids. Per germline, CDR1 KGHDR and CDR2 SFDVKD. CDR3 DNA sequence: TGTGCCACCAGTGATTCCATCCTAGGGGGCCTCGCAGATACGCAGTATTTT. Amino acid sequence: CATSDSILGGLADTQYF.

The chain combines TRBV28 with TRBJ2-7; a possible D gene is TRBD2 (6 bases). This CDR3 has 16 residues. Between the trimmed V and J ends, which lost 2 bases and 3 bases, there was a span of 17 bases. The germline V gene encodes CDR1 MDHEN and CDR2 SYDVKM. The CDR3 bases are TGTGCCAGCAGTTTACGGTACGGGGGAAGGCACTACGAGCAGTACTTC. This translates into CASSLRYGGRHYEQYF.

The sample holds a few counts of this clonotype. V and J are TRBV12-3 or TRBV12-4 and TRBJ2-1, with TRBD2 identical over 10 bases. The CDR3 totals 15 residues. V lost 4 bases to trimming and J lost 4 bases; unmatched junction nucleotides: 4. CDR3 amino acids: CASSSLAGEYNEQFF. CDR3 nucleotide sequence: TGTGCCAGCAGTTCTCTAGCGGGGGAGTACAATGAGCAGTTCTTC.

To note about this clonotype: Just one base apart from a much larger clone, this may be a read error. The rearrangement uses TRBV7-6 and TRBJ2-1; 8 nucleotides agree with TRBD1. Germline V lookup: CDR1 SGHVS, CDR2 FNYEAQ. The CDR3 is 18 residues long. This chain's CDR3 is CVSSLGGAGDRSYNEQFF. The CDR3 DNA sequence: TGTGTCAGCAGCTTAGGCGGGGCTGGGGACAGGTCCTACAATGAGCAGTTCTTC.